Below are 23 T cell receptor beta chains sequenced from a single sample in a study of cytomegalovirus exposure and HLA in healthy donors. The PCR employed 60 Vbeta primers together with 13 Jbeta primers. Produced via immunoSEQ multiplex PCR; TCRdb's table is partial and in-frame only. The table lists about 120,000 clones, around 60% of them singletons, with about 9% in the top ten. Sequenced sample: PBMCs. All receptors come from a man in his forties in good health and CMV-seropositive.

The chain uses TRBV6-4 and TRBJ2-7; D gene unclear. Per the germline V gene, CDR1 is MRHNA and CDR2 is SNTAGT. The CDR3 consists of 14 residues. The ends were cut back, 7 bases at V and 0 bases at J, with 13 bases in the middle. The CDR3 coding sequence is TGTGCCAGCACACCAGGAAGAGACTCCTACGAGCAGTACTTC. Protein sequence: CASTPGRDSYEQYF.

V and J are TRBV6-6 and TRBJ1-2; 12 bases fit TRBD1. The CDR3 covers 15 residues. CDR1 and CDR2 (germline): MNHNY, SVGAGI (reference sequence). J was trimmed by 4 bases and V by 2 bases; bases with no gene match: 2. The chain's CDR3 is CASSYGTGGGYGYTF. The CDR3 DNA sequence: TGTGCCAGCAGTTACGGGACAGGGGGCGGCTATGGCTACACCTTC.

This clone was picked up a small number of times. The CDR3 loop reads CASSARDRNTEAFF. For the CDR3, the DNA is TGTGCCAGCAGCGCCCGGGACAGGAACACTGAAGCTTTCTTT. The V call is TRBV13, the J call TRBJ1-1, with 7 nucleotides matching TRBD1. Germline trimming cut 5 bases from V and 1 base from J; bases unmatched to any gene: 4. Germline V CDR1 and CDR2: PRHDT, FYEKMQ (reference sequence). The CDR3 runs 14 residues.

In DNA, the CDR3 is TGTGCCAGTAGTATTGATGTGGAGATGATCCTGAACACTGAAGCTTTCTTT. Residues: CASSIDVEMILNTEAFF. The V and J genes are TRBV19 and TRBJ1-1; D is uncertain. The V and J ends lost 3 bases and 0 bases respectively, with 17 bases between them. The germline V gene has CDR1 LNHDA and CDR2 SQIVND (reference sequence). The CDR3 totals 17 residues.

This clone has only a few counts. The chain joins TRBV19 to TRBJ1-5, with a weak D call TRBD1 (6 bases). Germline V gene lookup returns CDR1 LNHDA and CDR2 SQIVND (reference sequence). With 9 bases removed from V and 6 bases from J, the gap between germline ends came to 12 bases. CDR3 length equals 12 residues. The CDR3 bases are TGTGCCAGGGGCAGGGGTGGTCAGCCCCAGCATTTT. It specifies CARGRGGQPQHF. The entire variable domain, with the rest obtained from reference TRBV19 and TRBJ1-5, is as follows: DGGITQSPKYLFRKEGQNVTLSCEQNLNHDAMYWYRQDPGQGLRLIYYSQIVNDFQKGDIAEGYSVSREKKESFPLTVTSAQKNPTAFYLCARGRGGQPQHFGDGTRLSIL.

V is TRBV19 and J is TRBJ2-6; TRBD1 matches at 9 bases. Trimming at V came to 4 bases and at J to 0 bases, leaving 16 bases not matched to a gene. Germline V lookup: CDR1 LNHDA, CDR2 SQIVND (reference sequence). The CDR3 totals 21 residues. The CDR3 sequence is CASSTQPGQGMVDSGANVLTF. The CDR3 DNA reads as TGTGCCAGTAGTACCCAACCGGGACAGGGAATGGTTGACTCTGGGGCCAACGTCCTGACTTTC.

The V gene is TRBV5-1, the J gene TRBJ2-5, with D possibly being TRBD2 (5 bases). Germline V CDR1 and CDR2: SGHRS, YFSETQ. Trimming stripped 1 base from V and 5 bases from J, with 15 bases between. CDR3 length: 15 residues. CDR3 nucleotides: TGCGCCAGCAGCTTGTTGAGTCTAGCTACGGAGACCCAGTACTTC. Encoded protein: CASSLLSLATETQYF.

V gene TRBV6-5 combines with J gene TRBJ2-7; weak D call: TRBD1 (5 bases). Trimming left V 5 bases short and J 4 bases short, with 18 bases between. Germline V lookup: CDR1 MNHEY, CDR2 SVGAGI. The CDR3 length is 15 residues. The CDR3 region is CASSRGHGAIYEQYF. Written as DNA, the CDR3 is TGTGCCAGCAGTCGCGGACATGGAGCCATTTACGAGCAGTACTTC.

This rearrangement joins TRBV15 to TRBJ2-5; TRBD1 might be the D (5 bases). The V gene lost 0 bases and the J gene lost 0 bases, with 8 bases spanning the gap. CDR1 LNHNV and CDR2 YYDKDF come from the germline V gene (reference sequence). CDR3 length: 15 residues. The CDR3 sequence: CATSRDPGNQETQYF. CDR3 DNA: TGTGCCACCAGCAGAGATCCAGGGAACCAAGAGACCCAGTACTTC. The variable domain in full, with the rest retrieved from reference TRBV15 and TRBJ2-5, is DAMVIQNPRYQVTQFGKPVTLSCSQTLNHNVMYWYQQKSSQAPKLLFHYYDKDFNNEADTPDNFQSRRPNTSFCFLDIRSPGLGDTAMYLCATSRDPGNQETQYFGPGTRLLVL.

CDR3 amino acids: CASGRDGDTEAFF. The CDR3 DNA sequence: TGCGCCAGCGGGCGGGACGGGGACACTGAAGCTTTCTTT. V is TRBV5-1 and J is TRBJ1-1; D may be TRBD1 (5 bases). The V gene lost 7 bases and the J gene lost 3 bases, with 13 bases spanning the gap. The CDR3 length is 13 residues. CDR1 and CDR2 (germline): SGHRS, YFSETQ.

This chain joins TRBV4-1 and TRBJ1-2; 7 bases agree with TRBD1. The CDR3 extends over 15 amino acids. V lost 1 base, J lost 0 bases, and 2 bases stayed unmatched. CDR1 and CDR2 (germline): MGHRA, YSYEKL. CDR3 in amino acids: CASSQGTGANYGYTF. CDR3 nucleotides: TGCGCCAGCAGCCAAGGGACAGGCGCTAACTATGGCTACACCTTC.

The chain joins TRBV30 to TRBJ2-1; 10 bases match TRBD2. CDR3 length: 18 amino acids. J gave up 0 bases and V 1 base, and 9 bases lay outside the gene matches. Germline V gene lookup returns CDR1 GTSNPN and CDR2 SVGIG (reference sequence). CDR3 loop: CAWSGGSGRSSSYNEQFF. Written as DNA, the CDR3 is TGTGCCTGGAGTGGCGGTAGCGGGAGGTCAAGCTCCTACAATGAGCAGTTCTTC.

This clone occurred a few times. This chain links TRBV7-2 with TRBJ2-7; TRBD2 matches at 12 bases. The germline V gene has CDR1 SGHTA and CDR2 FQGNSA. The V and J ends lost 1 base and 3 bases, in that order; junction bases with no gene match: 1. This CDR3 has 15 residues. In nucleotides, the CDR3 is TGTGCCAGCAGCTTAGGACTAGCGGGAGTCTACGAGCAGTACTTC. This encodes CASSLGLAGVYEQYF.

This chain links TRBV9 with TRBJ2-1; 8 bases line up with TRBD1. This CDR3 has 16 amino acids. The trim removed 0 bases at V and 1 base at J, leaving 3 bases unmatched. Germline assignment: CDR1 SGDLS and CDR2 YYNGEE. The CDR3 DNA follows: TGTGCCAGCAGCGTAGCCGGACAGGGTTCCTACAATGAGCAGTTCTTC. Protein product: CASSVAGQGSYNEQFF.

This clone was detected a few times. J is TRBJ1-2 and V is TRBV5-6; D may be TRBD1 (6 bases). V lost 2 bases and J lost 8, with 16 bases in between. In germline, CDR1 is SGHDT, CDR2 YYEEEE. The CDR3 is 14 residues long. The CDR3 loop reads CASSLKQGEWGYTF. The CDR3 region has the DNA TGTGCCAGCAGCTTAAAACAGGGAGAATGGGGCTACACCTTC.

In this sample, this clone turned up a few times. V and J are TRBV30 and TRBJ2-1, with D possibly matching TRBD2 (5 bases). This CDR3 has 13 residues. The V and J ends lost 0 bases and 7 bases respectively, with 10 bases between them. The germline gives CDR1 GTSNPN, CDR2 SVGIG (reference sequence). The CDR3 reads CAWSVEAANEQFF. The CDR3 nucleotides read TGTGCCTGGAGTGTAGAAGCGGCAAATGAGCAGTTCTTC. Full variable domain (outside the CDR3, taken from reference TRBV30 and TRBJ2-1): SQTIHQWPATLVQPVGSPLSLECTVEGTSNPNLYWYRQAAGRGLQLLFYSVGIGQISSEVPQNLSASRPQDRQFILSSKKLLLSDSGFYLCAWSVEAANEQFFGPGTRLTVL.

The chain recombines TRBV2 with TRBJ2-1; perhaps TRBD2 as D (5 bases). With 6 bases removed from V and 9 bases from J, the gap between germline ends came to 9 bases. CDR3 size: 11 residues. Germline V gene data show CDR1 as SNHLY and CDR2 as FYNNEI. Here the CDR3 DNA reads TGTGCCAGCAGGGCCCGGGGTGAGCAGTTCTTC. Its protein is CASRARGEQFF. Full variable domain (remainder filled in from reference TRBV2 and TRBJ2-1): EPEVTQTPSHQVTQMGQEVILRCVPISNHLYFYWYRQILGQKVEFLVSFYNNEISEKSEIFDDQFSVERPDGSNFTLKIRSTKLEDSAMYFCASRARGEQFFGPGTRLTVL.

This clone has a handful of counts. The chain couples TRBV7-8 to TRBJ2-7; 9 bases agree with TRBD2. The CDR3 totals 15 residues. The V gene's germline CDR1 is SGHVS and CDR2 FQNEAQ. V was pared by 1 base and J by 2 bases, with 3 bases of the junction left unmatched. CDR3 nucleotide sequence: TGTGCCAGCAGCTTAGAAGGCGGGAGGGCCTACGAGCAGTACTTC. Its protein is CASSLEGGRAYEQYF.

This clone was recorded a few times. The CDR3 sequence is CASSTDRGNEQFF. The CDR3, as DNA: TGTGCCAGCAGCACGGACAGGGGCAATGAGCAGTTCTTC. The genes are TRBV2 and TRBJ2-1; 9 nucleotides match TRBD1. The CDR3 covers 13 residues. After removal of 6 bases from V and 6 bases from J, the junction contained 3 bases not matched to a gene. From germline, CDR1 is SNHLY and CDR2 FYNNEI.

The CDR3 DNA is TGTGCCAGCTCACCCGCTAGGGTAGCGGGGGGCTACGAGCAGTACTTC. It specifies CASSPARVAGGYEQYF. The genes are TRBV18 and TRBJ2-7; 10 bases are a match to TRBD2. CDR1 and CDR2 from the germline V gene are KGHSH and LQKENI. Trimming removed 3 bases from V and 3 bases from J; junction bases left unmatched: 8. The CDR3 has 16 residues.

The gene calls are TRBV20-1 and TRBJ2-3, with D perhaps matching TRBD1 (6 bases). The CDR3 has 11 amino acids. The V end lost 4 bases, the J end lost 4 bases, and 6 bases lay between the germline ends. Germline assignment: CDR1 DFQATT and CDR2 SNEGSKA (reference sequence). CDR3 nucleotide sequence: TGCAGTGCTAAGGGGGCAGATACGCAGTATTTT. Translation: CSAKGADTQYF.

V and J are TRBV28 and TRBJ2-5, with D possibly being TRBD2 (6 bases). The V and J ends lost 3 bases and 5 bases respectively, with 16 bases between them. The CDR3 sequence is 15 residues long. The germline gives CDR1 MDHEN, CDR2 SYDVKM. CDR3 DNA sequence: TGTGCCAGCAGTTTCTCGTACAGCCGGGGGGAGACCCAGTACTTC. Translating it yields CASSFSYSRGETQYF.

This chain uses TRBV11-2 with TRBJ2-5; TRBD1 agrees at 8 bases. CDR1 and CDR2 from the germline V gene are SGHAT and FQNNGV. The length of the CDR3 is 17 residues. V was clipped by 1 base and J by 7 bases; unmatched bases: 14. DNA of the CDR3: TGTGCCAGCAGCTTAGTCTTGGCAGGGGGCGCAAGGGTGACCCAGTACTTC. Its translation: CASSLVLAGGARVTQYF. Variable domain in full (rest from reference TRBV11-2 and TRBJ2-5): EAGVAQSPRYKIIEKRQSVAFWCNPISGHATLYWYQQILGQGPKLLIQFQNNGVVDDSQLPKDRFSAERLKGVDSTLKIQPAKLEDSAVYLCASSLVLAGGARVTQYFGPGTRLLVL.